This TCR beta chain was sequenced for a study of blood T cell repertoires in COVID-19. The overall study: Specimens from acute and convalescent COVID-19 originated in the United States, Italy and Spain. Sources were T cells, B-cell-depleted T cells, or PBMCs; the material itself was cDNA or gDNA.

V shed 7 bases and J 0 bases; nucleotides not matched to a gene: 4. The CDR3 covers 14 residues. Germline V gene data show CDR1 as SNHLY and CDR2 as FYNNEI. Authors' processing steps: Using reference gene primer amplification, nucleated cell counts were estimated. Clones were sequenced by immunoSEQ multiplex PCR, and TCRdb holds only the in-frame ones, with some missing. V and J calls and clone size are copied from that table; D and trimming were computed from the DNA. Of about 95,000 clones in the sample, about 93% were seen once. This TCR was sampled from a woman in her fifties or sixties in a cohort sampled during active COVID-19. Specimen: peripheral blood. The chain has TRBV2 and TRBJ2-7, with 9 bases identical to TRBD2. This CDR3 reads CASKISGSSYEQYF. The CDR3 DNA reads as TGTGCCAGCAAAATTAGCGGGAGCTCCTACGAGCAGTACTTC. Drawing the rest from reference TRBV2 and TRBJ2-7, the complete variable domain is EPEVTQTPSHQVTQMGQEVILRCVPISNHLYFYWYRQILGQKVEFLVSFYNNEISEKSEIFDDQFSVERPDGSNFTLKIRSTKLEDSAMYFCASKISGSSYEQYFGPGTRLTVT.